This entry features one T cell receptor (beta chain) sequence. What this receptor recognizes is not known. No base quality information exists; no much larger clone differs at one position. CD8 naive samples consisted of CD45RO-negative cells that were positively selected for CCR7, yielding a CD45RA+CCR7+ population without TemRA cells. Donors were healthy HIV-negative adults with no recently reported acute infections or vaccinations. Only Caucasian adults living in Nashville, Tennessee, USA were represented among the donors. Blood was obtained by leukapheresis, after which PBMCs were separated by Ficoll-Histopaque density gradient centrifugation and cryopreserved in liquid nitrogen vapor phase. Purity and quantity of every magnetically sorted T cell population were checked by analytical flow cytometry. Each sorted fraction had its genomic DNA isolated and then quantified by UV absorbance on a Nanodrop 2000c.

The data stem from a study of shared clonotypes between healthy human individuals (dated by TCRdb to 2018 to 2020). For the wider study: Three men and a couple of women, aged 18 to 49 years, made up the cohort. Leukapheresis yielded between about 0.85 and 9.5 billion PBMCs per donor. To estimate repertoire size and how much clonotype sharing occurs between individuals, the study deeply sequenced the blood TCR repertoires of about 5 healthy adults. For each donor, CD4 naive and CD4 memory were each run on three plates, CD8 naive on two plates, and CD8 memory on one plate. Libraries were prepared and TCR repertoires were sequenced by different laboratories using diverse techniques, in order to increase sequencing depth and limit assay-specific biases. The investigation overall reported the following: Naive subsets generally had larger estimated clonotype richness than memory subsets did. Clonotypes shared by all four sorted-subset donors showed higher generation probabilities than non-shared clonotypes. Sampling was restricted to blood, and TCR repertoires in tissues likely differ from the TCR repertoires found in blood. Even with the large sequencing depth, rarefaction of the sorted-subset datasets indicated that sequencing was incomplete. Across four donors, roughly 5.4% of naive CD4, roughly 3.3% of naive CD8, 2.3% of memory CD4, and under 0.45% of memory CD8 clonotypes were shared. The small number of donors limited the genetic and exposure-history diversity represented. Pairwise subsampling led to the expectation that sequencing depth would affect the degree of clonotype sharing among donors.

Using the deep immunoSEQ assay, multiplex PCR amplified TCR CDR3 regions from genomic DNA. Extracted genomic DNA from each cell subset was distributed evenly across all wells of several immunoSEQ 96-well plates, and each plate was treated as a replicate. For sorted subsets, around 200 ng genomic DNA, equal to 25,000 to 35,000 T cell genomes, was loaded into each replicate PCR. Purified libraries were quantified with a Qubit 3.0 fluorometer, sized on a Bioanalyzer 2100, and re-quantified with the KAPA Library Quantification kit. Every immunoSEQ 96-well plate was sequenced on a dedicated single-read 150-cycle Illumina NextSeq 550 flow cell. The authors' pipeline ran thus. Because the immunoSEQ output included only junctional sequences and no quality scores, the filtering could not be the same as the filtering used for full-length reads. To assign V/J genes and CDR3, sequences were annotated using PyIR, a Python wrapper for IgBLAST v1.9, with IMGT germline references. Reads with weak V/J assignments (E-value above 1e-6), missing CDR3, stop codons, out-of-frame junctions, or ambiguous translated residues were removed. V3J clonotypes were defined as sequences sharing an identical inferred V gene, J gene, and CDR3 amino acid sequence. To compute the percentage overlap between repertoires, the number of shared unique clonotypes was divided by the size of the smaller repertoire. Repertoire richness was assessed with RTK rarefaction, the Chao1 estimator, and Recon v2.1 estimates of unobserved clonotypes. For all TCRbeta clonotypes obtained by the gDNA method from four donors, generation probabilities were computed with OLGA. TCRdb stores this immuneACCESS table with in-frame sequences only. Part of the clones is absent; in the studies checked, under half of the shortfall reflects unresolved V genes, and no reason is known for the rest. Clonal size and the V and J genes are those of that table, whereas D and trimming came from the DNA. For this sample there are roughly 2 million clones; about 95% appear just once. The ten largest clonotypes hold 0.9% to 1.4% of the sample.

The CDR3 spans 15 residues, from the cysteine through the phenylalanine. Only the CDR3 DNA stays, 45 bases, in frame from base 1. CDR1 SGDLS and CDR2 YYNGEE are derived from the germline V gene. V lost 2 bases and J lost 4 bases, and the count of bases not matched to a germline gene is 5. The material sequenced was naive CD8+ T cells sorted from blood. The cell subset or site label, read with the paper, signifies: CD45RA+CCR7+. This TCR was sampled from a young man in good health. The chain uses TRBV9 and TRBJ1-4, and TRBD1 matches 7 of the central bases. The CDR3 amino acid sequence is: CASSVTGSNNEKLFF. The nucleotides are TGTGCCAGCAGCGTGACAGGGTCCAATAATGAAAAACTGTTTTTT.